One and the same sample provided the 12 T cell receptor beta chains below, sequenced in a study of blood T cell repertoires in COVID-19. The method was immunoSEQ multiplex PCR; TCRdb's version includes in-frame clones alone and lacks a portion of them. The sample shows roughly 87,000 clones, roughly 83% of them seen only once. The sequenced sample consisted of peripheral blood. The receptors originated from a man in his forties or fifties with active COVID-19.

V usage is TRBV7-9 and J usage is TRBJ2-6, with 9 positions matching TRBD1. Germline V lookup: CDR1 SEHNR, CDR2 FQNEAQ (reference sequence). The CDR3 runs 16 residues. Trimming at V came to 3 bases and at J to 0 bases, leaving 0 bases not matched to a gene. The CDR3 spells CASSLDRGSGANVLTF. The CDR3 DNA is TGTGCCAGCAGCTTGGACAGGGGCTCTGGGGCCAACGTCCTGACTTTC.

V and J are TRBV28 and TRBJ1-6; 9 bases fit TRBD1. From germline, CDR1 is MDHEN and CDR2 SYDVKM. Unmatched junction bases numbered 9, after V lost 3 bases and J lost 9 bases. The CDR3 totals 16 residues. The chain's CDR3 is CASSFPSGTGFSPLHF. The CDR3 bases are TGTGCCAGCAGTTTTCCCTCCGGGACAGGGTTTTCACCCCTCCACTTT. Together with reference TRBV28 and TRBJ1-6, the CDR3 gives the full variable domain: DVKVTQSSRYLVKRTGEKVFLECVQDMDHENMFWYRQDPGLGLRLIYFSYDVKMKEKGDIPEGYSVSREKKERFSLILESASTNQTSMYLCASSFPSGTGFSPLHFGNGTRLTVT.

This chain joins TRBV5-4 and TRBJ2-2; D unclear. This CDR3 spans 14 amino acids. Per the germline V gene, CDR1 is SGHNT and CDR2 is YYREEE (reference sequence). Trimming removed 4 bases from V and 6 bases from J, with 13 bases in between. CDR3 bases: TGTGCCAGCAGCCCCGCTCGGGTGGCCGGGGAGCTGTTTTTT. Translation: CASSPARVAGELFF.

Only one count was recorded for this clone. The chain joins TRBV9 to TRBJ2-2; TRBD1 agrees at 8 bases. Germline V CDR1 and CDR2: SGDLS, YYNGEE. With 6 bases clipped from V and 4 bases from J, the junction kept 5 bases outside the gene matches. The CDR3 contains 14 residues. The CDR3 DNA sequence: TGTGCCAGCACCCTACAGGGGGTCACCGGGGAGCTGTTTTTT. This gives the protein CASTLQGVTGELFF.

J is TRBJ1-4 and V is TRBV27, with D tentatively TRBD1 (6 bases). This CDR3 has 14 residues. From germline, CDR1 is MNHEY and CDR2 SMNVEV (reference sequence). Between the trimmed V and J ends, which lost 4 bases and 10 bases, there was a span of 16 bases. CDR3 in DNA: TGTGCCAGCAGTTACGCTGGGGGCGGCGGAAAACTGTTTTTT. It encodes CASSYAGGGGKLFF.

This clone was counted at least ten times. This chain links TRBV4-3 with TRBJ2-1; 8 nucleotides agree with TRBD2. Germline CDR1 and CDR2: LGHNA and YSLEER. The CDR3 contains 17 residues. Germline trimming cut 0 bases from V and 1 base from J; bases unmatched to any gene: 5. CDR3 residues: CASSQDRGGFSYNEQFF. In DNA, the CDR3 is TGCGCCAGCAGCCAAGATCGGGGGGGTTTTTCCTACAATGAGCAGTTCTTC.

This clone showed up just a few times. The chain has TRBV29-1 and TRBJ2-3, with 8 positions matching TRBD2. The CDR3 consists of 13 residues. Trimming removed 6 bases from V and 12 bases from J; junction bases left unmatched: 14. Germline CDR1 and CDR2: SQVTM and ANQGSEA. CDR3 region: CSVATDGSGIQYF. CDR3 nucleotide sequence: TGCAGCGTCGCTACGGATGGTAGCGGGATCCAGTATTTT.

This clone has a handful of counts. The chain is built from TRBV7-3 and TRBJ1-2; 7 bases fit TRBD1. The CDR3 is 13 residues long. V lost 4 bases, J lost 2 bases, and 1 base stayed unmatched. Germline CDR1 reads SGHTA; CDR2 reads FQGTGA. The CDR3 loop is CASSSTGNYGYTF. The CDR3 DNA sequence: TGTGCCAGCAGCTCGACAGGGAACTATGGCTACACCTTC.

This chain joins TRBV23-1 and TRBJ1-2; 8 nucleotides line up with TRBD1. TRBV23-1 is flagged as an ORF with uncertain function. The V segment lost 8 bases and the J segment 2 bases; nucleotides outside the gene matches: 4. The CDR3 runs to 13 residues. The CDR3 loop is CASGRTGNYGYTF. CDR3 bases: TGCGCCAGCGGCCGGACAGGGAACTATGGCTACACCTTC.

In this sample, this clone turned up once. J is TRBJ2-7 and V is TRBV5-1; weak D call: TRBD1 (5 bases). From germline, CDR1 is SGHRS and CDR2 YFSETQ. This CDR3 is 14 amino acids long. V was cut by 3 bases and J by 7 bases, with 17 bases left in between. CDR3 in DNA: TGCGCCAGCAGCTCCCAGGACACGGAAAAGGAGCAGTACTTC. Residues: CASSSQDTEKEQYF.

The rearrangement joins TRBV9 to TRBJ2-2; D might be TRBD1 (6 bases). Germline CDR1 SGDLS, CDR2 YYNGEE. V was shortened by 0 bases and J by 0 bases, with 9 bases between the two germline ends. The CDR3 length is 16 residues. The CDR3 DNA follows: TGTGCCAGCAGCGTAGATTCAGGGGCGAACACCGGGGAGCTGTTTTTT. Protein product: CASSVDSGANTGELFF.

The rearrangement joins TRBV5-8 to TRBJ1-2; 7 nucleotides agree with TRBD1. The CDR3 runs to 15 residues. Germline V gene lookup returns CDR1 SGHTS and CDR2 YDEGEE. The junction had 6 bases not matched to a gene; V was cut back by 0 bases and J by 4 bases. The CDR3 region is CASSLAGQGGYGYTF. The CDR3 bases are TGTGCCAGCAGCTTGGCCGGGCAGGGGGGCTATGGCTACACCTTC.